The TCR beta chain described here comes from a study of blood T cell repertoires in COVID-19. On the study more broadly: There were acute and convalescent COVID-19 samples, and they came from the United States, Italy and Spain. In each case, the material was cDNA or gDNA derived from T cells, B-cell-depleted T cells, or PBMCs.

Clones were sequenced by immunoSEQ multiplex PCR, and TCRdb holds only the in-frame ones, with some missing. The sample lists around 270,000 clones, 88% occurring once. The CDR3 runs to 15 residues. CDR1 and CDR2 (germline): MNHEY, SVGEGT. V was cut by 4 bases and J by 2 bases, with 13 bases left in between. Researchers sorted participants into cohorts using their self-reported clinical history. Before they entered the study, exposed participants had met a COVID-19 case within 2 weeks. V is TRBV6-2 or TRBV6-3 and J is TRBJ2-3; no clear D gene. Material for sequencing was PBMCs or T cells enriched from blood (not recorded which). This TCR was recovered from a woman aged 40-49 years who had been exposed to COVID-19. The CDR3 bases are TGTGCCAGCAGTTCTGTGGAGAGGTCCACAGATACGCAGTATTTT. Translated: CASSSVERSTDTQYF.